This entry lists 11 T cell receptor beta chains sequenced from one sample in a study of blood T cell repertoires in COVID-19. The repertoire was sequenced with immunoSEQ multiplex PCR; TCRdb's copy has only in-frame clones and lacks some. The table includes roughly 320,000 clones, about nine tenths detected once. The sample comprised peripheral blood. These receptors all come from a woman aged 45-59 years with COVID-19, enrolled during active disease.

Written as DNA, the CDR3 is TGCAGCGTTGCCCCCGAGGGACAGGGGGACACCGGGGAGCTGTTTTTT. Its protein product is CSVAPEGQGDTGELFF. The chain has TRBV29-1 and TRBJ2-2; 11 bases match TRBD1. Germline-derived CDR1 and CDR2 are SQVTM and ANQGSEA. V lost 4 bases, J lost 3 bases, and 7 bases stayed unmatched. The CDR3 has 16 residues.

V is TRBV19 and J is TRBJ1-5; D is undetermined. Trimming pared 9 bases from V and 3 bases from J, leaving 9 bases between. Germline CDR1 and CDR2: LNHDA and SQIVND (reference sequence). The CDR3 extends over 12 amino acids. The CDR3 reads CASTSTNQPQHF. The DNA of the CDR3 is TGTGCCAGCACGTCTACCAATCAGCCCCAGCATTTT.

The chain carries TRBV13 and TRBJ1-2; 9 bases map to TRBD1. Germline CDR1 is PRHDT and CDR2 is FYEKMQ (reference sequence). The junction had 4 bases not matched to a gene; V was cut back by 0 bases and J by 5 bases. This CDR3 is built from 15 residues. As DNA, the CDR3 is TGTGCCAGCAGCTTAGGGGCGACAGGGGGTTATGGCTACACCTTC. This codes for CASSLGATGGYGYTF.

The sample holds one count of this clone. The chain employs TRBV5-1 and TRBJ1-2, with D hard to call. Germline CDR1 and CDR2: SGHRS and YFSETQ. Trimming took 4 bases from V and 3 from J, leaving 13 bases between them. The CDR3 runs to 14 residues. The CDR3 DNA is TGCGCCAGCAGCCCCCTAACTGTGGACTATGGCTACACCTTC. Protein product: CASSPLTVDYGYTF.

J is TRBJ2-1 and V is TRBV18; no clear D. V lost 1 base, J lost 1 base, and 8 bases lay in between. The CDR3 spans 15 residues. Germline loops: CDR1 KGHSH, CDR2 LQKENI. CDR3 residues: CASSPQRVSYNEQFF. CDR3 nucleotide sequence: TGTGCCAGCTCACCACAGCGTGTATCCTACAATGAGCAGTTCTTC.

The chain links TRBV9 to TRBJ2-1; 8 bases agree with TRBD2. Trimming took 0 bases from V and 7 from J; bases not matched to a gene: 0. Germline CDR1 and CDR2: SGDLS and YYNGEE. The CDR3 runs to 13 residues. The CDR3 DNA reads TGTGCCAGCAGCGTAGGCGGGAGGAATGAGCAGTTCTTC. It specifies CASSVGGRNEQFF.

The chain is built from TRBV3-1 (or the pseudogene TRBV3-2) and TRBJ2-3; TRBD2 matches at 9 bases. CDR1 LGHDT and CDR2 YNNKEL come from the germline V gene (reference sequence). The CDR3 extends over 15 amino acids. V dropped 0 bases and J dropped 6; count of bases not matched to a gene: 4. Here the CDR3 reads CASSQDSGSLDTQYF. For the CDR3, the DNA is TGTGCCAGCAGCCAAGATAGCGGGAGTTTGGATACGCAGTATTTT.

The V and J genes are TRBV10-3 and TRBJ2-2; no firm D call. CDR1 is ENHRY, CDR2 SYGVKD, per germline. V shed 3 bases and J shed 4 bases, with 9 bases lying between them. CDR3 length: 14 amino acids. The CDR3 sequence is CAISDPFSTGELFF. Here the CDR3 DNA reads TGTGCCATCAGTGACCCCTTCAGCACCGGGGAGCTGTTTTTT.

In regard to this clone: Other DNA sequences of this sample code for an identical CDR3. The chain joins TRBV5-1 to TRBJ1-4; possibly TRBD1 for D (6 bases). The germline CDR1 and CDR2 sequences are SGHRS and YFSETQ. The CDR3 covers 15 residues. V lost 1 base and J 2 bases, leaving 9 bases between the germline ends. CDR3 residues: CASSLLGATNEKLFF. CDR3 in DNA: TGCGCCAGCAGCTTGCTGGGGGCGACTAATGAAAAACTGTTTTTT.

DNA for the CDR3: TGCGCCAGCAGCCGACAACCGAGGACTAGCGGGAGTGGGTCCTACAATGAGCAGTTCTTC. This encodes CASSRQPRTSGSGSYNEQFF. The genes are TRBV4-1 and TRBJ2-1; TRBD2 matches at 13 bases. Germline loops: CDR1 MGHRA, CDR2 YSYEKL. The CDR3 is 20 amino acids. The V and J ends lost 4 bases and 1 base, in that order; junction bases with no gene match: 13.

The chain has TRBV4-1 and TRBJ2-5, with 13 nucleotides matching TRBD2. CDR3 size: 17 residues. J was trimmed by 4 bases and V by 5 bases; bases with no gene match: 10. CDR1 and CDR2 (germline): MGHRA, YSYEKL. The CDR3 protein is CASSSQTSGRQGETQYF. The CDR3 DNA follows: TGCGCCAGCAGCTCTCAGACTAGCGGGAGGCAGGGAGAGACCCAGTACTTC.